This entry features one T cell receptor beta chain sequence. The antigen is unknown. Out of approximately 10 ml of fresh peripheral blood came the PBMCs. The data derive from a study of T cells in Graves' hyperthyroidism and ophthalmopathy. The study, taken as a whole, reports: A 13 V-J signature model discriminated ophthalmopathy versus stable hyperthyroidism.

In germline, CDR1 is LNHDA, CDR2 SQIVND (reference sequence). J was trimmed by 6 bases and V by 5 bases; bases with no gene match: 12. The CDR3 length is 17 residues. Amplified TCR beta CDR3 regions came from RNA transcripts. Researchers ran a first-round RT-PCR on the TCR CDR3 using the HTBI primer set. MiXCR, applied by TCRdb to the multiplex PCR reads, yields one record per CDR3 protein. Altogether fewer than 350,000 distinct CDR3 sequences are present, 12% to 15% being singletons, with the ten largest covering 6.5% to 10%. The chain recombines TRBV19 with TRBJ2-3; TRBD2 agrees at 12 bases. The sequence came from a woman between 40 and 50 years old with Graves' hyperthyroidism. Sequences were obtained from blood. CDR3 nucleotide sequence: TGTGCCAGTAGTCGCGCCGTGACTAGCGGGAGTACGGATACGCAGTATTTT. Residues: CASSRAVTSGSTDTQYF.